The sequence of this T cell receptor (beta chain) was determined in a study of PD-L1 blockade in urothelial cancer. Study context: Once treatment had started, blood was analyzed at 3 weeks (second dose) and again at 6 weeks.

Documented time point: peripheral blood 6 weeks after treatment start. Sample numbers ranged from 1 to 8 per patient, encompassing pretreatment and on-treatment collections. This clone was recorded only once. The method was immunoSEQ multiplex PCR; TCRdb's version includes in-frame clones alone and lacks a portion of them. The repertoire holds about 50,000 clones, with approximately 90% as singletons. The CDR3 length is 15 residues. The chain recombines TRBV12-2 with TRBJ2-1; the table names TRBD2, a call not compared with the DNA. TRBV12-2 corresponds to a pseudogene. Material: PBMCs, obtained around atezolizumab (anti-PD-L1) treatment. This TCR derives from a man aged 55-75 years with urothelial cancer. The CDR3 here is CASRLVPSGDSEQFF. DNA for the CDR3: TGTGCAAGTCGCTTAGTTCCTAGCGGGGACAGTGAGCAGTTCTTC.